These T cell receptor beta chains were read from a single sample in a study of graft-versus-host responses after intestinal transplantation. These TCRs are of unknown antigen specificity. This table comes from immunoSEQ multiplex PCR, and its TCRdb copy is limited to in-frame clones, with some not included. The sample lists about 89,000 clones, more than 90% occurring once. Here the sequenced sample was unstimulated CD4+ T cells sorted from spleen or lymph node cells, taken before intestinal transplant. These receptors were collected from a human donor who received an intestinal transplant. Both conserved end residues are part of each CDR3. Each record gives: V gene, clone size, J gene, D gene, CDR3 protein, CDR3 DNA. The D gene is left open where the match is weak. Size is omitted from some rows. Given values are once, few, many or a class for expanded clones.

TRBV6-1	NA	TRBJ1-1	NA	CASSEGGTPKAFF	TGTGCCAGCAGTGAAGGAGGGACACCTAAAGCTTTCTTT
TRBV11-3	NA	TRBJ1-6	NA	CASSPDGYSPLHF	TGTGCCAGCAGCCCCGATGGGTATTCACCCCTCCACTTT
TRBV11-2	NA	TRBJ2-3	NA	CASSLAPRRGTDTQYF	TGTGCCAGCAGCTTAGCTCCCAGGAGAGGAACAGATACGCAGTATTTT
TRBV18	once	TRBJ1-2	NA	CASSPQRDYGYTF	TGTGCCAGCTCACCACAGAGGGACTATGGCTACACCTTC
TRBV29-1	NA	TRBJ2-1	TRBD2	CSTRVLAGGFPFYNEQFF	TGCAGCACCCGAGTCCTAGCGGGAGGTTTTCCCTTCTACAATGAGCAGTTCTTC
TRBV2	NA	TRBJ1-2	NA	CASSVSGYGYTF	TGTGCCAGCAGTGTTTCGGGCTATGGCTACACCTTC
TRBV4-1	NA	TRBJ2-1	TRBD2	CASSPNGLAGTYNEQFF	TGCGCCAGCAGCCCCAACGGACTAGCGGGAACCTACAATGAGCAGTTCTTC
TRBV5-8	NA	TRBJ2-5	NA	CASSLPGGETQYF	TGTGCCAGCAGCTTGCCAGGGGGGGAGACCCAGTACTTC
TRBV11-3	NA	TRBJ2-2	NA	CASSLVTGTGELFF	TGTGCCAGCAGCTTAGTAACAGGGACCGGGGAGCTGTTTTTT
TRBV19	NA	TRBJ1-2	NA	CASSISTIPGYTF	TGTGCCAGTAGTATATCGACGATTCCGGGCTACACCTTC
TRBV30	NA	TRBJ2-7	NA	CAWNSGGASEQYF	TGTGCCTGGAACTCAGGGGGGGCGAGCGAGCAGTACTTC
TRBV2	NA	TRBJ2-7	NA	CASTGAYEQYF	TGTGCCAGCACAGGGGCCTACGAGCAGTACTTC
TRBV7-8	NA	TRBJ2-7	NA	CASSLLRAVSYEQYF	TGTGCCAGCAGCTTACTCCGCGCGGTCTCCTACGAGCAGTACTTC
TRBV19	NA	TRBJ1-5	TRBD1	CASLDRFNQPQHF	TGTGCCAGTTTGGACAGGTTCAATCAGCCCCAGCATTTT
TRBV28	NA	TRBJ2-3	NA	CASSLSTPNTDTQYF	TGTGCCAGCAGTTTATCCACACCCAATACAGATACGCAGTATTTT
TRBV30	NA	TRBJ1-4	TRBD1	CAWSSGTGFPITNEKLFF	TGTGCCTGGAGTTCCGGGACAGGGTTCCCCATAACTAATGAAAAACTGTTTTTT
TRBV9	NA	TRBJ2-1	NA	CASSVEGGRPSYNEQFF	TGTGCCAGCAGCGTAGAAGGGGGGAGACCCTCCTACAATGAGCAGTTCTTC
TRBV6-1	once	TRBJ2-7	NA	CASSSLYEQYF	TGTGCCAGCAGTTCCCTCTACGAGCAGTACTTC
TRBV6-5	NA	TRBJ1-1	TRBD1	CASSYSRGLAFF	TGTGCCAGCAGTTACTCTAGGGGGCTCGCTTTCTTT
TRBV19	NA	TRBJ2-1	TRBD2	CASSRRAGDAYNEQFF	TGTGCCAGTAGTCGACGAGCGGGAGACGCCTACAATGAGCAGTTCTTC
TRBV9	NA	TRBJ2-6	NA	CASSAALGSGANALTF	TGTGCCAGCAGCGCCGCCCTGGGCTCTGGGGCCAACGCCCTGACTTTC
TRBV19	once	TRBJ2-7	NA	CASSIATGQIYSYEQYF	TGTGCCAGTAGTATTGCGACAGGCCAAATATACTCCTACGAGCAGTACTTC
TRBV11-3	NA	TRBJ1-1	NA	CASSLGRMANTEAFF	TGTGCCAGCAGCTTAGGTCGCATGGCGAACACTGAAGCTTTCTTT
TRBV6-5	NA	TRBJ2-5	NA	CASSSAGFVGVETQYF	TGTGCCAGCAGTTCGGCAGGATTCGTGGGGGTTGAGACCCAGTACTTC
TRBV15	NA	TRBJ1-1	NA	CATVEDGYTEAFF	TGTGCCACCGTCGAAGACGGGTACACTGAAGCTTTCTTT
TRBV19	NA	TRBJ2-7	NA	CASSISRRHYEQYF	TGTGCCAGTAGTATTTCTAGACGACATTACGAGCAGTACTTC
TRBV5-8	NA	TRBJ2-7	NA	CASSLSLGTYEQYF	TGTGCCAGCAGCTTGTCGTTAGGGACCTACGAGCAGTACTTC
TRBV6-5	NA	TRBJ2-7	NA	CASSPAIGVEQYF	TGTGCCAGCAGTCCCGCCATAGGGGTCGAGCAGTACTTC
TRBV28	NA	TRBJ1-5	NA	CASSPQGEQPQHF	TGTGCCAGCAGTCCCCAAGGGGAACAGCCCCAGCATTTT
TRBV28	NA	TRBJ1-2	NA	CASSPPNEVSHTF	TGTGCCAGCAGTCCCCCGAACGAGGTTAGCCACACCTTC
TRBV6-1	NA	TRBJ1-1	NA	CASSYRGANTEAFF	TGTGCCAGCAGTTATAGGGGGGCGAACACTGAAGCTTTCTTT
TRBV30	NA	TRBJ2-7	NA	CAWSRISTGPYYEQYF	TGTGCCTGGAGTCGGATTTCGACAGGTCCCTACTACGAGCAGTACTTC